The 10 T cell receptor beta chains below all came from one sample that was sequenced in a study of CD4+ T cells in melanoma. Assay used: immunoSEQ multiplex PCR; TCRdb lists only in-frame clones, some missing. This table holds approximately 6,700 clones, roughly 66% found once. The sample comprised cells from a culture (not recorded whether cultured in vitro). These receptors originate from a human donor with melanoma.

The rearrangement links TRBV4-2 to TRBJ2-7; 7 bases line up with TRBD1. CDR3 length: 14 residues. The V segment lost 3 bases and the J segment 4 bases; nucleotides outside the gene matches: 6. Germline V CDR1 and CDR2: LGHNA, YNFKEQ. CDR3 DNA sequence: TGTGCCAGCAGCCAGGGGACAGTAGGGTACGAGCAGTACTTC. Translation: CASSQGTVGYEQYF.

V usage is TRBV11-3 and J usage is TRBJ2-3; no clear D gene. Germline lookup yields CDR1 SGHNT and CDR2 YENEEA. V lost 2 bases and J 1 base, leaving 7 bases between the germline ends. The CDR3 contains 14 residues. The CDR3, as DNA: TGTGCCAGCAGCTTATTAGACGGCACAGATACGCAGTATTTT. Residues: CASSLLDGTDTQYF.

Written as DNA, the CDR3 is TGTGCCACCAGCAGAGGGGAGGGGCCCAACACCAATGAGCAGTTCTTC. It is translated as CATSRGEGPNTNEQFF. The rearrangement joins TRBV15 to TRBJ2-1; 7 nucleotides match TRBD2. The J segment lost 6 bases and the V segment lost 1 base, leaving 9 bases of the junction unmatched. Germline CDR1 reads LNHNV; CDR2 reads YYDKDF (reference sequence). CDR3 size: 16 residues.

The chain carries TRBV4-2 and TRBJ2-5; TRBD2 agrees at 12 bases. Germline-derived CDR1 and CDR2 are LGHNA and YNFKEQ. CDR3 length: 18 amino acids. Trimming cost V 1 base and J 4 bases; bases outside gene matches: 10. The CDR3 reads CASSQVYLAGGPPETQYF. CDR3 nucleotide sequence: TGTGCCAGCAGCCAAGTATATCTAGCGGGGGGGCCGCCAGAGACCCAGTACTTC.

This clone has just one count. CDR3: CASSLWGADTEAFF. In DNA, the CDR3 is TGTGCCAGCAGCTTATGGGGGGCTGACACTGAAGCTTTCTTT. The chain links TRBV7-8 to TRBJ1-1, with D perhaps matching TRBD1 (6 bases). The CDR3 is made up of 14 amino acids. Germline V gives CDR1 SGHVS, CDR2 FQNEAQ. Trimming stripped 2 bases from V and 3 bases from J, with 10 bases between.

The chain recombines TRBV4-2 with TRBJ2-7; TRBD1 is a possible D gene (5 bases). CDR1 and CDR2 from the germline V gene are LGHNA and YNFKEQ. Trimming removed 0 bases at V and 0 bases at J, with 9 bases between. The CDR3 is 15 residues long. CDR3 bases: TGTGCCAGCAGCCAAGACAGGACATCCTCCTACGAGCAGTACTTC. This codes for CASSQDRTSSYEQYF.

The J gene is TRBJ2-2, the V gene TRBV5-1; TRBD2 might be the D (5 bases). The length of the CDR3 is 16 residues. Trimming took off 0 bases at V and 6 bases at J, with 15 bases between the two ends. Germline assignment: CDR1 SGHRS and CDR2 YFSETQ. CDR3 sequence: CASSLAGPMGAGELFF. In DNA, the CDR3 is TGCGCCAGCAGCTTGGCCGGACCTATGGGAGCCGGGGAGCTGTTTTTT.

This chain joins TRBV9 and TRBJ1-2, with a possible D match to TRBD1 (6 bases). The CDR3 is made up of 15 amino acids. The V and J ends lost 3 bases and 3 bases respectively, with 15 bases between them. Germline values: CDR1 SGDLS, CDR2 YYNGEE. The CDR3 region is CASSGYRDLDYGYTF. As DNA, the CDR3 is TGTGCCAGCAGCGGCTACAGGGATCTTGACTATGGCTACACCTTC.

This clone was detected only a few times. The chain employs TRBV5-4 and TRBJ2-2; the match to TRBD2 covers 14 bases. The ends lost 5 bases at V and 4 bases at J; junction bases unmatched: 10. The germline gives CDR1 SGHNT, CDR2 YYREEE (reference sequence). The CDR3 is 18 residues long. The CDR3 protein is CASSIRLAGGATTGELFF. The CDR3 DNA is TGTGCCAGCAGTATAAGACTAGCGGGGGGGGCGACCACCGGGGAGCTGTTTTTT.

The rearrangement joins TRBV30 to TRBJ2-3; 12 bases are shared with TRBD1. Germline V gene lookup returns CDR1 GTSNPN and CDR2 SVGIG (reference sequence). J lost 7 bases, V lost 5 bases, and 4 bases had no gene match. The length of the CDR3 is 13 residues. The CDR3 region is CAWWGQGANTQYF. In nucleotides, the CDR3 is TGTGCCTGGTGGGGACAGGGGGCGAATACGCAGTATTTT.